This TCR beta chain was obtained from a study of blood T cell repertoires in COVID-19. CDR3 length: 15 amino acids. Germline assignment: CDR1 SGDLS and CDR2 YYNGEE. V gave up 2 bases and J gave up 1 base, with 11 bases separating them. Using immunoSEQ multiplex PCR, the repertoire was profiled, and TCRdb retains in-frame clones only, with some absent. Among under 95,000 clones, approximately 89% were seen once, and the ten largest hold around 7%. The sequence was collected from a human donor with acute or convalescent COVID-19. The donor label of this sample is uncertain. Sequencing input: peripheral blood. The chain carries TRBV9 and TRBJ2-3; a possible D gene is TRBD2 (6 bases). The CDR3 region is CASSVVWGGTDTQYF. For the CDR3, the DNA is TGTGCCAGCAGCGTGGTGTGGGGGGGCACAGATACGCAGTATTTT.